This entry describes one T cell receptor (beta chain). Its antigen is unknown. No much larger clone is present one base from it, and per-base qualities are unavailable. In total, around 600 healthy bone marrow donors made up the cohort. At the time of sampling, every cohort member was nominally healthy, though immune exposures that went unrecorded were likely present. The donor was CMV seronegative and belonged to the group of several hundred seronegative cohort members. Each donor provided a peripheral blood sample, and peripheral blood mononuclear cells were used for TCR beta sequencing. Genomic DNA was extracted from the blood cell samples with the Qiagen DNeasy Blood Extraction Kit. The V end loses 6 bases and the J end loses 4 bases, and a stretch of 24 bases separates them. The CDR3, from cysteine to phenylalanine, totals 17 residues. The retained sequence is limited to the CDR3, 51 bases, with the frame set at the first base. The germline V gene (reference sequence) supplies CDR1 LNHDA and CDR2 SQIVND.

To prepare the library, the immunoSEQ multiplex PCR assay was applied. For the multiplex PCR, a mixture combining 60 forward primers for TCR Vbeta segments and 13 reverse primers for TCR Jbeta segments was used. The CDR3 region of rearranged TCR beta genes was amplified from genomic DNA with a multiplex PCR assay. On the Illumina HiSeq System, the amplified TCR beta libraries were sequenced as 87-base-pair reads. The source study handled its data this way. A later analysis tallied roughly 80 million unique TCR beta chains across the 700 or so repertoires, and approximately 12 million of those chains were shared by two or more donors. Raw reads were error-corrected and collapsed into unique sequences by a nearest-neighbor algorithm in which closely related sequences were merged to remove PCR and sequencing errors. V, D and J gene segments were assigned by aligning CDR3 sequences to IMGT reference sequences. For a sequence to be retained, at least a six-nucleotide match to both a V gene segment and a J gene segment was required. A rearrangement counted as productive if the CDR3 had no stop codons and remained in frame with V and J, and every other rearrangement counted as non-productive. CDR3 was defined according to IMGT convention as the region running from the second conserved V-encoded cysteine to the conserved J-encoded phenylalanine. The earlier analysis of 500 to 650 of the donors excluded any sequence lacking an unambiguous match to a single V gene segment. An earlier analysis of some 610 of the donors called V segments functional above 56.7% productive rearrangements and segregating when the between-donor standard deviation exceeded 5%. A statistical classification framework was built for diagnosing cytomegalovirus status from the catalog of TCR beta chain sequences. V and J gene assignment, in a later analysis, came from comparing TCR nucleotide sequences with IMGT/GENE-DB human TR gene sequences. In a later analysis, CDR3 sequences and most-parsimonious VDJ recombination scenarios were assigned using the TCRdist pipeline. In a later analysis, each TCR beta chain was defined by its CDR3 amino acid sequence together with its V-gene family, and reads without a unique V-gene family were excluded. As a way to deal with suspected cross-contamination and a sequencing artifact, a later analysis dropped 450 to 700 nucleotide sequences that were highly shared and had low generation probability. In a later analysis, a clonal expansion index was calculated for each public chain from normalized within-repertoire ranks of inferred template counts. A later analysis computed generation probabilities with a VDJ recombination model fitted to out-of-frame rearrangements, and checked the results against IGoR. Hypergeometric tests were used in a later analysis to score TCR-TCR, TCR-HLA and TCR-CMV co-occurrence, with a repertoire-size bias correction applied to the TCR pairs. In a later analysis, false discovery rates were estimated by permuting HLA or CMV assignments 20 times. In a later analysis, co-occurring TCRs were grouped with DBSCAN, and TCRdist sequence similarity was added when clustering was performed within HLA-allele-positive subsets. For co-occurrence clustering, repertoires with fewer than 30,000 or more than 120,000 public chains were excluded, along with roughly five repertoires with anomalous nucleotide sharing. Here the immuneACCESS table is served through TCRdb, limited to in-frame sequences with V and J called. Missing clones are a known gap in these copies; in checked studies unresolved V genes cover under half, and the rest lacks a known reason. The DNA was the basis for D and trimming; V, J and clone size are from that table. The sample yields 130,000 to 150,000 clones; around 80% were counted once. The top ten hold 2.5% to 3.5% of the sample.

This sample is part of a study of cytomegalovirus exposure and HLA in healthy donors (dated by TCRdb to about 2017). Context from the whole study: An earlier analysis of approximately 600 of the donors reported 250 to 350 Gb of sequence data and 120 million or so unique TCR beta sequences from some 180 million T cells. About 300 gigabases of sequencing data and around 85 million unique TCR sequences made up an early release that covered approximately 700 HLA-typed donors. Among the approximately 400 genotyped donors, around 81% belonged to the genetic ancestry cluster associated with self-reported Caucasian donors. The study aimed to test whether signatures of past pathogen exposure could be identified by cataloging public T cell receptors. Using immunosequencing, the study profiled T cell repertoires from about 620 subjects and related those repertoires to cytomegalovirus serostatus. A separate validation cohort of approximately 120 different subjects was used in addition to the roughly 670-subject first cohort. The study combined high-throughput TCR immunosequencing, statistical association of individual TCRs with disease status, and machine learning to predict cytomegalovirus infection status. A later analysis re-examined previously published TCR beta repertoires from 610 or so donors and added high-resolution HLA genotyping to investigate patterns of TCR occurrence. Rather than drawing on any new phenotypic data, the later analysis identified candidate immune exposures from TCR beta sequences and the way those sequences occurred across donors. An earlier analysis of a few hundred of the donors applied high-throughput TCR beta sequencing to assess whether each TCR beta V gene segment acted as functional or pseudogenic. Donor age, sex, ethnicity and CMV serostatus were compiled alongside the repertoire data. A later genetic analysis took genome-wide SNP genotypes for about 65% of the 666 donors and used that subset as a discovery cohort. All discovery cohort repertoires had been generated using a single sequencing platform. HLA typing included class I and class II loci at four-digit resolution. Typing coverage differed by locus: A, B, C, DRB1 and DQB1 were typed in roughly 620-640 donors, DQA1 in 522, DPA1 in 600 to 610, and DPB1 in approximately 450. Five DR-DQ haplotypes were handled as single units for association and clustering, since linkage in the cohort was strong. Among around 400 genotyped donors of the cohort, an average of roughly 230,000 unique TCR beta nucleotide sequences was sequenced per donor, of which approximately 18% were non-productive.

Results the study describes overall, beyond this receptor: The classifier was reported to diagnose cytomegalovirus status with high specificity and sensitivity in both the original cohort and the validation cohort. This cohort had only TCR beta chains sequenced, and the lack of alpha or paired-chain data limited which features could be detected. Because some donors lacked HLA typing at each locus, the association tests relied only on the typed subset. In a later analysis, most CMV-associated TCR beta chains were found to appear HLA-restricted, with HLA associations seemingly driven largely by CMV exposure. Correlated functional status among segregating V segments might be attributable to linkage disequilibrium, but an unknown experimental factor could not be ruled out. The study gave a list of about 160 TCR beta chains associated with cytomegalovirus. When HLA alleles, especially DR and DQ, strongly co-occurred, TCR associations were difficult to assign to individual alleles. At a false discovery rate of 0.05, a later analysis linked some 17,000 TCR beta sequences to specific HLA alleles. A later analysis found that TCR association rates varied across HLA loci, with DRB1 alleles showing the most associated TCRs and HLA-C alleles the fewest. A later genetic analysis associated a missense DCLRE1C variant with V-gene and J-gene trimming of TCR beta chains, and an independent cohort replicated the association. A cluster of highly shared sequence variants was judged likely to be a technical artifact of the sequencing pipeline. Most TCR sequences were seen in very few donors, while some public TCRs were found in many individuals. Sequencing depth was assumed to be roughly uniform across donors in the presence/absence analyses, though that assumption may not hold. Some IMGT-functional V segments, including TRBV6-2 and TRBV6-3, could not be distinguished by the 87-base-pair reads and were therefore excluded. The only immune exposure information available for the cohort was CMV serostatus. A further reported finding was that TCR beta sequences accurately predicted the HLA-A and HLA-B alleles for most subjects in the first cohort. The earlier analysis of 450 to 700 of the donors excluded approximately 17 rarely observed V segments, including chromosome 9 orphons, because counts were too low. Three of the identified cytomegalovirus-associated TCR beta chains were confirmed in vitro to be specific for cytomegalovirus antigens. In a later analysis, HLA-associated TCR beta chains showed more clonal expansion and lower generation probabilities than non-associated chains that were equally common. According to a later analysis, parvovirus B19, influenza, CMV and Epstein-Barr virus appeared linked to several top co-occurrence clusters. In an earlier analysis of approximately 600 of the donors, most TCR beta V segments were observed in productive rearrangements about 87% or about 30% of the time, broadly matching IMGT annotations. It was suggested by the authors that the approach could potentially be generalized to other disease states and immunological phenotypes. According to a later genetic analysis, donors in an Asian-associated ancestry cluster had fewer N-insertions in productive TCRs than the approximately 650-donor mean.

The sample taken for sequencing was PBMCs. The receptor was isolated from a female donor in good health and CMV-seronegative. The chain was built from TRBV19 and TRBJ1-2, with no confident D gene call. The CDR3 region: CASRSRHSSLSVYGYTF. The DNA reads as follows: TGTGCCAGTAGGAGCCGACACAGTTCCCTATCCGTCTATGGCTACACCTTC. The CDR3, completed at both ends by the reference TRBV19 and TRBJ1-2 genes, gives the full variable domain DGGITQSPKYLFRKEGQNVTLSCEQNLNHDAMYWYRQDPGQGLRLIYYSQIVNDFQKGDIAEGYSVSREKKESFPLTVTSAQKNPTAFYLCASRSRHSSLSVYGYTFGSGTRLTVV.